This T cell receptor beta chain was sequenced during a study of cytomegalovirus exposure and HLA in healthy donors. Across the whole study: Earlier findings included about 120 million unique TCR beta sequences obtained from about 170 million T cells. Broader study findings: Researchers reported in a later analysis that a missense DCLRE1C variant was tied to TCR beta V- and J-gene trimming. Sequencing likely caused a cluster of highly shared sequence variants.

The CDR3 is made up of 14 amino acids. Germline V gene data show CDR1 as LNHNV and CDR2 as YYDKDF (reference sequence). As regards this clone: Its target is not known. Germline is not matched at one junction end, which may reflect a read error. The same CDR3 arises from other DNA sequences in this sample as well.

Primers included in the PCR were 60 Vbeta and 13 Jbeta primers. Libraries were prepared by immunoSEQ multiplex PCR; TCRdb keeps only in-frame clonotypes and omits some of them. The sample includes some 110,000 clones, approximately 70% of them seen just once. The chain has TRBV15 and TRBJ1-2; a weak D match, TRBD1 (5 bases). The sequence was collected from a man younger than 45 in good health and CMV-seropositive. Sequencing input: PBMCs. CDR3 coding DNA: TGTGCCACCAGCAGAGATCGGACAAGCTATGGTTACACCTTC. This codes for CATSRDRTSYGYTF. Based on the CDR3 plus reference TRBV15 and TRBJ1-2, the full variable domain is DAMVIQNPRYQVTQFGKPVTLSCSQTLNHNVMYWYQQKSSQAPKLLFHYYDKDFNNEADTPDNFQSRRPNTSFCFLDIRSPGLGDTAMYLCATSRDRTSYGYTFGSGTRLTVV.